Shown below are 27 T cell receptor beta chains from a single sample sequenced in a study of blood T cell repertoires in COVID-19. Produced via immunoSEQ multiplex PCR; TCRdb's table is partial and in-frame only. Found here are 130,000 or so clones, about nine tenths of them singletons; the top ten hold around 10%. Sequencing used peripheral blood. These receptors originate from a woman aged 65 to 85 with COVID-19, enrolled during active disease.

The chain has TRBV19 and TRBJ1-5; 7 bases agree with TRBD1. Trimming took 6 bases from V and 1 from J; bases not matched to a gene: 6. This CDR3 contains 15 residues. Germline-derived CDR1 and CDR2 are LNHDA and SQIVND (reference sequence). The CDR3 sequence is CASSRTGRSNQPQHF. CDR3 coding DNA: TGTGCCAGTAGCCGGACAGGACGGAGCAATCAGCCCCAGCATTTT.

The chain employs TRBV4-1 and TRBJ1-2; tentative D call: TRBD1 (5 bases). Trimming pared 0 bases from V and 5 bases from J, leaving 19 bases between. From germline, CDR1 is MGHRA and CDR2 YSYEKL. CDR3 length equals 17 residues. CDR3 residues: CASSQEGPTGGGYGYTF. CDR3 nucleotide sequence: TGCGCCAGCAGCCAAGAGGGCCCGACGGGCGGGGGATATGGCTACACCTTC.

The chain combines TRBV6-5 with TRBJ2-7; 7 bases align to TRBD1. The CDR3 consists of 13 residues. After removal of 7 bases from V and 6 bases from J, the junction contained 9 bases not matched to a gene. The V gene's germline CDR1 is MNHEY and CDR2 SVGAGI. In DNA form, the CDR3 reads TGTGCCAGCAACCGAGGACAGGAAGGCGAGCAGTACTTC. It is translated as CASNRGQEGEQYF.

The chain recombines TRBV28 with TRBJ2-2; perhaps TRBD1 as D (6 bases). The germline V and J ends were trimmed by 8 bases and 6 bases, with 22 bases remaining between them. The CDR3 spans 16 residues. Looked up from germline, CDR1 is MDHEN and CDR2 is SYDVKM. The CDR3 nucleotides read TGTGCCAGCGGGAGCGTTCAGGGACACTTGTCCGGGGAGCTGTTTTTT. Translating it yields CASGSVQGHLSGELFF.

The chain links TRBV2 to TRBJ1-6; 8 positions match TRBD1. Germline V gene lookup returns CDR1 SNHLY and CDR2 FYNNEI. V lost 11 bases to trimming and J lost 6 bases; unmatched junction nucleotides: 6. The CDR3 totals 13 residues. CDR3 in amino acids: CAGRTGTNSPLHF. DNA of the CDR3: TGTGCCGGACGGACAGGGACTAATTCACCCCTCCACTTT.

The chain uses TRBV28 and TRBJ1-1; D is possibly TRBD1 (6 bases). This CDR3 spans 15 amino acids. Germline V gene lookup returns CDR1 MDHEN and CDR2 SYDVKM. With 5 bases removed from V and 4 bases from J, the gap between germline ends came to 17 bases. The CDR3 protein is CASSGKRDRFTEAFF. CDR3 DNA sequence: TGTGCCAGCAGTGGGAAGAGAGACAGGTTCACTGAAGCTTTCTTT.

The gene calls are TRBV28 and TRBJ1-4; 7 bases fit TRBD1. Unmatched junction bases numbered 10, after V lost 5 bases and J lost 7 bases. The CDR3 covers 15 residues. Per the germline V gene, CDR1 is MDHEN and CDR2 is SYDVKM. In DNA form, the CDR3 reads TGTGCCAGCAGTACTAGAGGGGCAGGGGGTGAAAAACTGTTTTTT. Protein product: CASSTRGAGGEKLFF.

CDR3 in amino acids: CASSPTREVLNTQYF. The CDR3 DNA reads TGTGCCAGCTCACCAACTAGGGAGGTGTTGAATACGCAGTATTTT. The rearrangement joins TRBV18 to TRBJ2-3, with a possible D match to TRBD2 (6 bases). Trimming left V 2 bases short and J 7 bases short, with 16 bases between. CDR1 and CDR2 (germline): KGHSH, LQKENI. This CDR3 is 15 amino acids long. Using reference TRBV18 and TRBJ2-3 for the parts outside the CDR3, the full variable domain is NAGVMQNPRHLVRRRGQEARLRCSPMKGHSHVYWYRQLPEEGLKFMVYLQKENIIDESGMPKERFSAEFPKEGPSILRIQQVVRGDSAAYFCASSPTREVLNTQYFGPGTRLTVL.

This chain connects TRBV25-1 to TRBJ1-2; 8 bases agree with TRBD1. Germline V gene lookup returns CDR1 MGHDK and CDR2 SYGVNS. The CDR3 runs to 11 residues. The ends lost 8 bases at V and 4 bases at J; junction bases unmatched: 0. The CDR3 loop reads CASDRGYGYTF. CDR3 in DNA: TGTGCCAGCGACAGGGGCTATGGCTACACCTTC.

The CDR3 nucleotides are TGTGCCAGCAGCCCCCGGGACAGGTTCACAGATACGCAGTATTTT. Its translation: CASSPRDRFTDTQYF. The chain has TRBV3-1 (or the pseudogene TRBV3-2) and TRBJ2-3; 8 nucleotides agree with TRBD1. Looked up from germline, CDR1 is LGHDT and CDR2 is YNNKEL (reference sequence). Trimming cost V 4 bases and J 2 bases; bases outside gene matches: 5. The CDR3 spans 15 residues.

The CDR3 here is CASSNDRGLSYNEQFF. The DNA for the CDR3 is TGTGCCAGCAGCAACGACAGGGGGCTTTCCTACAATGAGCAGTTCTTC. The chain uses TRBV5-5 and TRBJ2-1; 10 nucleotides agree with TRBD1. The V and J ends lost 4 bases and 1 base, in that order; junction bases with no gene match: 5. The CDR3 is made up of 16 amino acids. Germline lookup yields CDR1 SGHKS and CDR2 YYEKEE (reference sequence).

The DNA for the CDR3 is TGTGCCAGCAGCGCGTACTCTAGCGGGGGGCCCGTGGCACATGAGCAGTTCTTC. The encoded protein is CASSAYSSGGPVAHEQFF. The V call is TRBV7-6, the J call TRBJ2-1; 11 positions match TRBD2. The CDR3 consists of 18 residues. J lost 8 bases, V lost 5 bases, and 17 bases had no gene match. Looked up from germline, CDR1 is SGHVS and CDR2 is FNYEAQ.

This clone was counted once. V usage is TRBV2 and J usage is TRBJ1-5; possibly TRBD1 for D (5 bases). From germline, CDR1 is SNHLY and CDR2 FYNNEI. Trimming took off 4 bases at V and 6 bases at J, with 10 bases between the two ends. The CDR3 contains 13 residues. Here the CDR3 reads CASSVTGIQPQHF. CDR3 in DNA: TGTGCCAGCAGTGTTACAGGCATTCAGCCCCAGCATTTT.

J is TRBJ1-1 and V is TRBV4-1; a weak D match, TRBD1 (6 bases). Germline assignment: CDR1 MGHRA and CDR2 YSYEKL. With 0 bases removed from V and 1 base from J, the gap between germline ends came to 18 bases. The CDR3 is 18 amino acids. DNA for the CDR3: TGCGCCAGCAGCCAAGATCAAAGTAGGGGGATAAAGAACACTGAAGCTTTCTTT. Protein sequence: CASSQDQSRGIKNTEAFF.

This clone was counted between two and nine times. This rearrangement joins TRBV19 to TRBJ1-2, with D maybe TRBD1 (6 bases). V lost 4 bases and J 0 bases, leaving 12 bases between the germline ends. This CDR3 region has 15 residues. The germline V gene encodes CDR1 LNHDA and CDR2 SQIVND (reference sequence). For the CDR3, the DNA is TGTGCCAGTAGTAACCAGGGGATCGCTAACTATGGCTACACCTTC. This gives the protein CASSNQGIANYGYTF.

The rearrangement joins TRBV19 to TRBJ1-5; D is undetermined. The CDR3 extends over 15 amino acids. Trimming left V 3 bases short and J 6 bases short, with 15 bases between. CDR1 LNHDA and CDR2 SQIVND come from the germline V gene (reference sequence). The CDR3 DNA sequence: TGTGCCAGTAGTATTCCGGCGGGGTATGGTCAGCCCCAGCATTTT. Its translation is CASSIPAGYGQPQHF.

This chain uses TRBV15 with TRBJ1-4; no reliable D call. This CDR3 is built from 16 residues. Trimming cost V 1 base and J 4 bases, with 13 bases left between them. Per germline, CDR1 LNHNV and CDR2 YYDKDF (reference sequence). In DNA form, the CDR3 reads TGTGCCACCAGCAGAGCTGTGAGGAGACGTAATGAAAAACTGTTTTTT. Amino acid sequence: CATSRAVRRRNEKLFF.

The genes are TRBV2 and TRBJ1-1; D is undetermined. CDR3 length: 12 residues. Trimming cost V 8 bases and J 1 base, with 8 bases left between them. Germline lookup yields CDR1 SNHLY and CDR2 FYNNEI. The CDR3 is CASPKRNTEAFF. For the CDR3, the DNA is TGTGCCAGCCCGAAGAGGAACACTGAAGCTTTCTTT.

The chain joins TRBV19 to TRBJ2-7, with 10 positions matching TRBD1. The CDR3 length is 15 residues. V trimming: 4 bases; J trimming: 3 bases; junction bases outside the gene matches: 6. The germline V gene has CDR1 LNHDA and CDR2 SQIVND (reference sequence). The CDR3 sequence is CASSSQTGGLYEQYF. For the CDR3, the DNA is TGTGCCAGTAGTAGTCAGACAGGGGGCCTCTACGAGCAGTACTTC.

This clone was found once. The rearrangement joins TRBV30 to TRBJ2-1, with 8 nucleotides matching TRBD2. Trimming took 3 bases from V and 9 from J; bases not matched to a gene: 4. This CDR3 spans 12 amino acids. Germline V lookup: CDR1 GTSNPN, CDR2 SVGIG (reference sequence). The CDR3 nucleotides are TGTGCCTGGAGCCGGACTAGCACTGAGCAGTTCTTC. As protein: CAWSRTSTEQFF. The whole variable domain, filled in from reference TRBV30 and TRBJ2-1, reads SQTIHQWPATLVQPVGSPLSLECTVEGTSNPNLYWYRQAAGRGLQLLFYSVGIGQISSEVPQNLSASRPQDRQFILSSKKLLLSDSGFYLCAWSRTSTEQFFGPGTRLTVL.

This clone was seen a handful of times. This chain joins TRBV5-1 and TRBJ1-2, with 8 bases matching TRBD1. Losses at the gene ends were 1 base for V and 7 bases for J; bases not matched to a gene: 9. The germline CDR1 and CDR2 sequences are SGHRS and YFSETQ. The CDR3 contains 15 residues. The CDR3 DNA reads as TGCGCCAGCAGCTTGTGGACAGGGACGTTAAGTGGCTACACCTTC. Residues: CASSLWTGTLSGYTF.

The table lists this clone with a count of one. The V call is TRBV30, the J call TRBJ1-4, with a tentative D call TRBD1 (6 bases). The CDR3 runs to 12 residues. The germline CDR1 and CDR2 sequences are GTSNPN and SVGIG (reference sequence). V gave up 4 bases and J gave up 4 bases, with 7 bases separating them. CDR3 in amino acids: CAWKGDNEKLFF. As DNA, the CDR3 is TGTGCCTGGAAGGGGGATAATGAAAAACTGTTTTTT. The whole variable domain, filled in from reference TRBV30 and TRBJ1-4, reads SQTIHQWPATLVQPVGSPLSLECTVEGTSNPNLYWYRQAAGRGLQLLFYSVGIGQISSEVPQNLSASRPQDRQFILSSKKLLLSDSGFYLCAWKGDNEKLFFGSGTQLSVL.

The V gene is TRBV29-1, the J gene TRBJ2-2; 14 bases map to TRBD2. Trimming at V came to 6 bases and at J to 0 bases, leaving 3 bases not matched to a gene. CDR1 and CDR2 from the germline V gene are SQVTM and ANQGSEA. This CDR3 comprises 16 residues. This chain's CDR3 is CSVRTSGGPNTGELFF. The CDR3 DNA reads as TGCAGCGTGCGGACTAGCGGGGGGCCGAACACCGGGGAGCTGTTTTTT.

This chain uses TRBV29-1 with TRBJ2-5, with 10 bases identical to TRBD1. V shed 7 bases and J 5 bases; nucleotides not matched to a gene: 10. The CDR3 runs 14 residues. CDR1 is SQVTM, CDR2 ANQGSEA, per germline. The CDR3 DNA is TGCAGCGCCGACCCGGGACAGGGGTTGGAGACCCAGTACTTC. It yields the protein CSADPGQGLETQYF.

This clone was counted a single time. The rearrangement uses TRBV11-2 and TRBJ2-2; tentative D call: TRBD2 (7 bases). The germline V and J ends were trimmed by 3 bases and 3 bases, with 11 bases remaining between them. CDR3 size: 15 residues. Germline-derived CDR1 and CDR2 are SGHAT and FQNNGV. The CDR3 loop is CASSFGGAHTGELFF. As DNA, the CDR3 is TGTGCCAGCAGCTTTGGGGGGGCCCACACCGGGGAGCTGTTTTTT. The full variable domain, completed using reference TRBV11-2 and TRBJ2-2, is EAGVAQSPRYKIIEKRQSVAFWCNPISGHATLYWYQQILGQGPKLLIQFQNNGVVDDSQLPKDRFSAERLKGVDSTLKIQPAKLEDSAVYLCASSFGGAHTGELFFGEGSRLTVL.

The chain couples TRBV9 to TRBJ1-5; TRBD1 is a possible D gene (6 bases). CDR3 length: 15 residues. Trimming stripped 0 bases from V and 4 bases from J, with 11 bases between. Per the germline V gene, CDR1 is SGDLS and CDR2 is YYNGEE. In nucleotides, the CDR3 is TGTGCCAGCAGCGTAGCCGGGACACCGAATCAGCCCCAGCATTTT. This encodes CASSVAGTPNQPQHF. Combining the CDR3 with reference TRBV9 and TRBJ1-5 gives the whole variable domain DSGVTQTPKHLITATGQRVTLRCSPRSGDLSVYWYQQSLDQGLQFLIQYYNGEERAKGNILERFSAQQFPDLHSELNLSSLELGDSALYFCASSVAGTPNQPQHFGDGTRLSIL.

As DNA, the CDR3 is TGTGCCAGCAGTGACGGGGCGGGGGCGACCAAAGAGACCCAGTACTTC. It specifies CASSDGAGATKETQYF. The chain employs TRBV2 and TRBJ2-5, with TRBD2 as a possible D gene (7 bases). This CDR3 contains 16 residues. V shed 3 bases and J shed 3 bases, with 17 bases lying between them. Germline lookup yields CDR1 SNHLY and CDR2 FYNNEI.